This paragraph covers one T cell receptor beta chain sequence. The sample belongs to a study of blood T cell repertoires in COVID-19. Turning to the study itself: Samples taken during acute and convalescent COVID-19 were collected in the United States, Italy and Spain. The cDNA or gDNA used as material had been derived from T cells, B-cell-depleted T cells, or PBMCs.

CDR1 is MDHEN, CDR2 SYDVKM, per germline. With 2 bases clipped from V and 2 bases from J, the junction kept 4 bases outside the gene matches. This CDR3 is 15 amino acids long. Original data processing: Estimation of nucleated cell counts relied on the amplification of reference gene primers. Sequenced by immunoSEQ multiplex PCR; TCRdb stores in-frame clones only, minus some. D and trimming were read from the DNA, whereas the V and J calls and clone size are those reported in that table. Of 230,000 or so clones listed, 84% are singletons. This TCR derives from a man aged 25-45 years with active or convalescent COVID-19. The chain combines TRBV28 with TRBJ2-7; 9 bases match TRBD2. The sample taken for sequencing was peripheral blood. DNA of the CDR3: TGTGCCAGCAGTTTAGTCTCTAGCGGGACCTACGAGCAGTACTTC. It encodes CASSLVSSGTYEQYF.